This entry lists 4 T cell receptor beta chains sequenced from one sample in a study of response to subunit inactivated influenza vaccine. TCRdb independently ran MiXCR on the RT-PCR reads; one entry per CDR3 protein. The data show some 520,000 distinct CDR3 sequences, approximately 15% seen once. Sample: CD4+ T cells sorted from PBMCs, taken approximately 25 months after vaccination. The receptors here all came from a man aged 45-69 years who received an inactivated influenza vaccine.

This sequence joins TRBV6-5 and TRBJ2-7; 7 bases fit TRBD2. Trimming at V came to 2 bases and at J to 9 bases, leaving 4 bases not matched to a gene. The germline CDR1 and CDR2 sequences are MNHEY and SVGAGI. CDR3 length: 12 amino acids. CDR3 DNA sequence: TGTGCCAGCAGTTACCGGGGAGGGTGGCAGTACTTC. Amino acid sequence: CASSYRGGWQYF.

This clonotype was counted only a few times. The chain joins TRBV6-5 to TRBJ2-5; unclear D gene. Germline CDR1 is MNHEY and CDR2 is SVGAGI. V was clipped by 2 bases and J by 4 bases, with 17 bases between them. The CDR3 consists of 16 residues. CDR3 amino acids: CASSYPPTQRSETQYF. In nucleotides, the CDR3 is TGTGCCAGCAGTTACCCGCCTACCCAGCGATCAGAGACCCAGTACTTC.

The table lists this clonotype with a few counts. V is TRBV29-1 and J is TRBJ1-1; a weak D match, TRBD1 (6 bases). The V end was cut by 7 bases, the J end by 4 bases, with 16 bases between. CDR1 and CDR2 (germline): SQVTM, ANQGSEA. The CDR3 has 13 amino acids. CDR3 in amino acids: CSAAEIQGTEAFF. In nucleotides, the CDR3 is TGCAGCGCCGCCGAAATACAGGGCACTGAAGCTTTCTTT.

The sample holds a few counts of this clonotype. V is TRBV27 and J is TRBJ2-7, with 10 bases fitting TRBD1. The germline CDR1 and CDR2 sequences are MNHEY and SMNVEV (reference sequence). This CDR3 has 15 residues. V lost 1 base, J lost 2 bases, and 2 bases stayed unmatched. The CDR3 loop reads CASSLWGQGTYEQYF. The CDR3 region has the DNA TGTGCCAGCAGTTTATGGGGACAGGGGACCTACGAGCAGTACTTC.